The 11 T cell receptor beta chains in this list originate from one sample, sequenced in a study of blood T cell repertoires in COVID-19. This table comes from immunoSEQ multiplex PCR, and its TCRdb copy is limited to in-frame clones, with some not included. The data show fewer than 250,000 clones, approximately 85% seen once. Source material: PBMCs or T cells enriched from blood (not recorded which). Source of these receptors: a woman between 45 and 65 years old with acute COVID-19.

The chain has TRBV6-2 or TRBV6-3 and TRBJ1-6; possible D gene TRBD1, 5 bases. Germline V lookup: CDR1 MNHEY, CDR2 SVGEGT. CDR3 length: 15 amino acids. V gave up 0 bases and J gave up 7 bases, with 10 bases separating them. The CDR3 is CASSYSWQGNSPLHF. The DNA for the CDR3 is TGTGCCAGCAGTTACTCGTGGCAGGGAAATTCACCCCTCCACTTT.

In regard to this clone: At one end the junction does not follow the germline gene, possibly because of a read error. V and J are TRBV7-9 and TRBJ2-2, with 8 bases matching TRBD1. This CDR3 spans 14 amino acids. Germline CDR1 SEHNR, CDR2 FQNEAQ (reference sequence). The chain's CDR3 is CASTLQGDTGELFF. In nucleotides, the CDR3 is TGTGCCAGCACCTTACAGGGGGACACCGGGGAGCTGTTTTTT. The full variable domain, in which reference TRBV7-9 and TRBJ2-2 provide the parts outside the CDR3, is DTGVSQNPRHKITKRGQNVTFRCDPISEHNRLYWYRQTLGQGPEFLTYFQNEAQLEKSRLLSDRFSAERPKGSFSTLEIQRTEQGDSAMYLCASTLQGDTGELFFGEGSRLTVL.

V usage is TRBV10-3 and J usage is TRBJ1-4; D remains unclear. The CDR3 covers 13 residues. The V and J ends lost 6 bases and 0 bases respectively, with 5 bases between them. In germline, CDR1 is ENHRY, CDR2 SYGVKD. The DNA of the CDR3 is TGTGCCATCAGACCGGCAACTAATGAAAAACTGTTTTTT. Residues: CAIRPATNEKLFF.

J is TRBJ1-1 and V is TRBV18; D call uncertain. This CDR3 comprises 13 residues. With 9 bases removed from V and 1 base from J, the gap between germline ends came to 12 bases. Germline assignment: CDR1 KGHSH and CDR2 LQKENI. The CDR3 DNA follows: TGTGCCAGTTCCAACGGGGAGAACACTGAAGCTTTCTTT. It is translated as CASSNGENTEAFF.

The rearrangement links TRBV10-1 to TRBJ1-6, with D tentatively TRBD1 (5 bases). The length of the CDR3 is 13 residues. Germline CDR1 WNHNN, CDR2 SYGVQD (reference sequence). Trimming took off 3 bases at V and 10 bases at J, with 10 bases between the two ends. CDR3 region: CASSDRAGSPLHF. The DNA for the CDR3 is TGCGCCAGCAGTGACAGGGCCGGATCACCCCTCCACTTT.

The V and J genes are TRBV2 and TRBJ2-7, with D maybe TRBD2 (5 bases). Germline V gene lookup returns CDR1 SNHLY and CDR2 FYNNEI. The CDR3 extends over 16 amino acids. V was pared by 5 bases and J by 0 bases, with 17 bases between. The CDR3 nucleotides are TGTGCCAGCAGTCCTTGGAGGACTCCTAGCTCCTACGAGCAGTACTTC. Residues: CASSPWRTPSSYEQYF.

The genes are TRBV9 and TRBJ2-3; no clear D. V lost 2 bases, J lost 5 bases, and 3 bases lay in between. The CDR3 is made up of 11 amino acids. CDR1 and CDR2 (germline): SGDLS, YYNGEE. CDR3 protein: CASSVRDTQYF. CDR3 bases: TGTGCCAGCAGCGTGAGAGATACGCAGTATTTT.

The CDR3 is CASSEAQGFGNTIYF. CDR3 DNA: TGTGCCAGCAGTGAAGCGCAGGGCTTTGGAAACACCATATATTTT. The chain recombines TRBV6-1 with TRBJ1-3; a possible D gene is TRBD1 (5 bases). CDR3 length equals 15 residues. Trimming cost V 0 bases and J 3 bases, with 9 bases left between them. Germline V lookup: CDR1 MNHNS, CDR2 SASEGT.

V gene TRBV5-1 combines with J gene TRBJ2-1; D unclear. Looked up from germline, CDR1 is SGHRS and CDR2 is YFSETQ. V was trimmed by 0 bases and J by 0 bases, leaving 10 bases between them. The CDR3 runs to 16 residues. The CDR3 nucleotides read TGCGCCAGCAGCTTGGATCGAGTAAGCTCCTACAATGAGCAGTTCTTC. It is translated as CASSLDRVSSYNEQFF.

The genes are TRBV4-2 and TRBJ2-2; unclear D gene. V gave up 1 base and J gave up 0 bases, with 6 bases separating them. This CDR3 has 15 residues. Looked up from germline, CDR1 is LGHNA and CDR2 is YNFKEQ. CDR3: CASSQGRANTGELFF. CDR3 nucleotide sequence: TGTGCCAGCAGCCAAGGTCGAGCGAACACCGGGGAGCTGTTTTTT.

The chain links TRBV30 to TRBJ1-3; 8 positions match TRBD1. The junction had 4 bases not matched to a gene; V was cut back by 3 bases and J by 0 bases. CDR3 length equals 15 residues. CDR1 and CDR2 (germline): GTSNPN, SVGIG (reference sequence). The CDR3 DNA reads TGTGCCTGGAGGGACAGGGTGAACTCTGGAAACACCATATATTTT. It encodes CAWRDRVNSGNTIYF.